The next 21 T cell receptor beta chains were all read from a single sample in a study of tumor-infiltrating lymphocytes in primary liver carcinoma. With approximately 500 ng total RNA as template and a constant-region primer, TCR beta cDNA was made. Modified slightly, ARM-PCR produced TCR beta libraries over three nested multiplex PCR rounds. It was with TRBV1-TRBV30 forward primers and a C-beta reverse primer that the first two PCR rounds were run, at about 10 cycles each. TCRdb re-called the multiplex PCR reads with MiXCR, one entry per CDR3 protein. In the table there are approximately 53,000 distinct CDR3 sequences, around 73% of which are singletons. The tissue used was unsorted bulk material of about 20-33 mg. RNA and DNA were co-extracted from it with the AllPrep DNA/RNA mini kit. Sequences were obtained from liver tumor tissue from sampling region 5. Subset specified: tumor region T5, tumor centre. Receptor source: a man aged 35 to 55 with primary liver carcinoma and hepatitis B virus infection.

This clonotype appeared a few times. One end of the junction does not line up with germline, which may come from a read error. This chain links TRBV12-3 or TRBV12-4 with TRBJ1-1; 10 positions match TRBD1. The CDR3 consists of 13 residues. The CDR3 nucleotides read TGTGCCATCAGTGAAGGGACAGGGGACGAAGCTTTCTTT. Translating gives CAISEGTGDEAFF.

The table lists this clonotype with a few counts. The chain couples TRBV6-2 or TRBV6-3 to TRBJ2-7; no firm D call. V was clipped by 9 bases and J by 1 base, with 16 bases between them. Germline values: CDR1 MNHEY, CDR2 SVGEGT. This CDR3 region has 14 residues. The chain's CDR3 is CASSQKTESYEQYF. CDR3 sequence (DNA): TGTGCCAGTAGTCAAAAGACGGAGTCCTACGAGCAGTACTTC.

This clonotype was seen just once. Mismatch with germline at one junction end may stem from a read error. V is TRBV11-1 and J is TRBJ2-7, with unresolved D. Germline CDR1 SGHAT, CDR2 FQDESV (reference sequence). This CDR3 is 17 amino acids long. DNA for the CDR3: TGTGCCAGCAGCTTAGGGCCGGCGAGTGAAGGCTCCTGCGAGCAGTACTTC. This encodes CASSLGPASEGSCEQYF.

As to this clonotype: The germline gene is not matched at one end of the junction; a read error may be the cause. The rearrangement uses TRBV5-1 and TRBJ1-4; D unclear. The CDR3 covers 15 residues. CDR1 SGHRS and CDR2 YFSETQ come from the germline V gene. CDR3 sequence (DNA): TGCGCCAGCAGCTTGGATGGCCGACCGAATGGAAAACTCTTTTTT. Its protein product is CASSLDGRPNGKLFF.

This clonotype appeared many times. The CDR3 sequence: CASSTRTSGFQFF. CDR3 in DNA: TGTGCCAGTAGTACCCGGACTAGCGGCTTCCAGTTCTTC. The chain is built from TRBV19 and TRBJ2-1; 10 nucleotides match TRBD2. The germline CDR1 and CDR2 sequences are LNHDA and SQIVND (reference sequence). There are 13 residues in the CDR3. The V gene end was trimmed by 4 bases and the J gene end by 13 bases; junction bases not matched to a gene: 7.

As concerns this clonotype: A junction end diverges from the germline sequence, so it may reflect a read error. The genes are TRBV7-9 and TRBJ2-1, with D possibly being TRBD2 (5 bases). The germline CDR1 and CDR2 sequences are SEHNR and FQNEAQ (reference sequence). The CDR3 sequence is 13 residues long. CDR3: CASSLGLAIEQFF. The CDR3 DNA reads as TGTGCCAGCAGCTTAGGTCTAGCAATTGAGCAGTTTTTC.

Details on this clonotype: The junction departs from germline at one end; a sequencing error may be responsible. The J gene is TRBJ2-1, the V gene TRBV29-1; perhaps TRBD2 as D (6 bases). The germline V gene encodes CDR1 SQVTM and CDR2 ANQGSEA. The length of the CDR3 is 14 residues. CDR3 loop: CSVIGGTGRDERFF. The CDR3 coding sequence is TGCAGCGTTATTGGCGGGACGGGTAGGGATGAGCGGTTCTTT.

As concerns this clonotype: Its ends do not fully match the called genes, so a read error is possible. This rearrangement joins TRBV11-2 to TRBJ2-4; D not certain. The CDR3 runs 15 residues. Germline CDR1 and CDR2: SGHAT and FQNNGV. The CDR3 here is CASITSAVAKDIQYF. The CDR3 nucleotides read TGTGCCAGCATCACTTCGGCGGTAGCCAAAGACATTCAGTATTTC.

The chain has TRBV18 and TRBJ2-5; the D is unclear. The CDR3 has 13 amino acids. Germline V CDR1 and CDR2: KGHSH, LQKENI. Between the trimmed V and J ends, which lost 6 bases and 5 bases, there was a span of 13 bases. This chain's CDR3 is CASSRATHETQYF. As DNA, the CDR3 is TGTGCCAGCTCTAGAGCGACACATGAGACCCAGTACTTC.

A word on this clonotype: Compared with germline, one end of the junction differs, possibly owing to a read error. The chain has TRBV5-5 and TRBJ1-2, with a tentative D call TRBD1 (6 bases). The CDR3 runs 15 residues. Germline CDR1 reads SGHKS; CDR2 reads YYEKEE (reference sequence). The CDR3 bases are TGTACCAGCAGCTTGGGTAGGACAGCTAACTATGGCTACACCTTC. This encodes CTSSLGRTANYGYTF.

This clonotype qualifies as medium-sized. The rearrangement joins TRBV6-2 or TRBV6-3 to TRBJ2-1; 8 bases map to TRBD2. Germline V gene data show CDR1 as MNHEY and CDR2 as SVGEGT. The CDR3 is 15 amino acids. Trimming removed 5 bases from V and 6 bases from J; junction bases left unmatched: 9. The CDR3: CASSRRLLAANEQFF. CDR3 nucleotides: TGTGCCAGCAGTCGACGACTACTAGCGGCCAATGAGCAGTTCTTC.

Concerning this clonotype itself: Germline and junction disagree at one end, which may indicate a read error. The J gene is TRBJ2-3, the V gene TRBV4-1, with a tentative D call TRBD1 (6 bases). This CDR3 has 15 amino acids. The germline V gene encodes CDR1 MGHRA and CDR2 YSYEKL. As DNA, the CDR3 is TGCACCAGCAGCCAAGGCAGGGGAAAAGCAGATACGCAGTATTTT. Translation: CTSSQGRGKADTQYF.

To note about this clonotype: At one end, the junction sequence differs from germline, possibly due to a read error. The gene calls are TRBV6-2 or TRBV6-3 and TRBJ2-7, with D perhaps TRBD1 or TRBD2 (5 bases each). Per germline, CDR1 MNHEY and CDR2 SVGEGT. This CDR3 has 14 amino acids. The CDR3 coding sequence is TGTGCCAGCACCCCTCGCGGACTCAGGGTCGAGCGGTACTTC. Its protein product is CASTPRGLRVERYF.

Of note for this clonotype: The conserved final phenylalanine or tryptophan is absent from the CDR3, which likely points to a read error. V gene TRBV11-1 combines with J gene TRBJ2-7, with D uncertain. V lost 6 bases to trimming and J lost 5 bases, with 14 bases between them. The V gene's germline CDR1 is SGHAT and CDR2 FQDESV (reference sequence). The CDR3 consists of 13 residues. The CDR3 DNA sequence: TGTGCCAGCAGGGGGAAGCAATCCCACGAGCAGTACCTC. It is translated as CASRGKQSHEQYL.

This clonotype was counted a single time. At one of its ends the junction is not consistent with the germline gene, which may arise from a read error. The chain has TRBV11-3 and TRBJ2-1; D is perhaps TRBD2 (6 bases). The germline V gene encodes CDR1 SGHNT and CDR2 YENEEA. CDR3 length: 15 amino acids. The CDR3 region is CASSFGLEGLDEQFF. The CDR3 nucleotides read TGTGCTAGCAGCTTTGGGCTGGAGGGTCTGGATGAGCAGTTCTTC.

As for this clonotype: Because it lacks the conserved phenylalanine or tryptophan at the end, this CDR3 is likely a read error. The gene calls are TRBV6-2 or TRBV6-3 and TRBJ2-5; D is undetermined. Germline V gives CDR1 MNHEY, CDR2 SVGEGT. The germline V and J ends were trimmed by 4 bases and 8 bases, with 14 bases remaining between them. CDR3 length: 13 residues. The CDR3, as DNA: TGTGCCAGCAGTTCCGGCCTAACGAACACCCAGTACCTC. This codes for CASSSGLTNTQYL.

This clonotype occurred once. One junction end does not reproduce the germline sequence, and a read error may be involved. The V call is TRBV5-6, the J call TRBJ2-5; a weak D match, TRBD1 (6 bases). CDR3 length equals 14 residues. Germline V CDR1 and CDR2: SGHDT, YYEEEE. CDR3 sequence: CATSFQDSGKTQYF. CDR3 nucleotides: TGTGCCACCAGCTTCCAGGACAGTGGGAAGACCCAGTACTTC. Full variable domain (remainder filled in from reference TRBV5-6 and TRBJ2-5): DAGVTQSPTHLIKTRGQQVTLRCSPKSGHDTVSWYQQALGQGPQFIFQYYEEEERQRGNFPDRFSGHQFPNYSSELNVNALLLGDSALYLCATSFQDSGKTQYFGPGTRLLVL.

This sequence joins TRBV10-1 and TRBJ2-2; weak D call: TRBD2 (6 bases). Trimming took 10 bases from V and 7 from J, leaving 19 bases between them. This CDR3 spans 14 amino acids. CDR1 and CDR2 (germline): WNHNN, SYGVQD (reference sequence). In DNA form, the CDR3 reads TGCGCCACTAGGGTTGGCGGGATCGTCGGGGAGCTGTTTTTT. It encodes CATRVGGIVGELFF.

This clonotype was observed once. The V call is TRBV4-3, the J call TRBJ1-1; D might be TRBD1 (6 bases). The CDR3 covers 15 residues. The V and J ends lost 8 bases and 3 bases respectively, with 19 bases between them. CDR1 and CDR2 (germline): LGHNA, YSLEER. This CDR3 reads CASGPQQTGDTEAFF. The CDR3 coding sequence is TGCGCCAGCGGCCCCCAGCAGACAGGTGACACTGAAGCTTTCTTT.

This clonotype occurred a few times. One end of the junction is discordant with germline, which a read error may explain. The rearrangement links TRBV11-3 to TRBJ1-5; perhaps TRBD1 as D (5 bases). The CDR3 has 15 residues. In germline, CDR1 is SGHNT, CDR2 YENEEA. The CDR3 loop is CASSLDLGVARPQHF. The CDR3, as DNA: TGTGCCAGCAGTTTAGATCTGGGGGTAGCTCGGCCCCAGCATTTT.

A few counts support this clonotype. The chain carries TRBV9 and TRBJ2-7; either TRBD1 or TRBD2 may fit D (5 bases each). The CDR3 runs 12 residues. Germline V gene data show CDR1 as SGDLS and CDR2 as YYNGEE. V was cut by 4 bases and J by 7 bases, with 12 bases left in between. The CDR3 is CASSNRDREQYF. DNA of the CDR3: TGTGCCAGCAGCAATCGGGACCGTGAGCAGTACTTC.